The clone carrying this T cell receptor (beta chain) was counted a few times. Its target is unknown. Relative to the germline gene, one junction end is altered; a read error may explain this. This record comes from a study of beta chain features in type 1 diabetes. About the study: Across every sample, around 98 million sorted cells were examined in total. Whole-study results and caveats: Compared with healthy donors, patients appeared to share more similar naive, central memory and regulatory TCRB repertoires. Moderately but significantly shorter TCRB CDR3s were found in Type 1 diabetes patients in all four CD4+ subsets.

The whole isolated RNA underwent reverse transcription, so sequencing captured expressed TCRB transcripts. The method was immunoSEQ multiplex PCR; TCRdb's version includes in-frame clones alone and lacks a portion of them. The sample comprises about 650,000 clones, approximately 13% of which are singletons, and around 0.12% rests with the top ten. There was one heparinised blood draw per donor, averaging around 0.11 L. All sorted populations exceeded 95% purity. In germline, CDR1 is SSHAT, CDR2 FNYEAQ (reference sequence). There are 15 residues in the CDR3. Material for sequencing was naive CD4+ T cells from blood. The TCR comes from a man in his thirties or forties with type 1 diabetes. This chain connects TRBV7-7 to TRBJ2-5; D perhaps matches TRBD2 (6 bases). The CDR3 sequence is CASSLASQGGETQYF. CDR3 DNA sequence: TGTGCTAGCAGCTTAGCGAGCCAGGGAGGAGAGACCCAGTACTTC. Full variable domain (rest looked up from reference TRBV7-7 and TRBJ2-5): GAGVSQSPRYKVTKRGQDVTLRCDPISSHATLYWYQQALGQGPEFLTYFNYEAQPDKSGLPSDRFSAERPEGSISTLTIQRTEQRDSAMYRCASSLASQGGETQYFGPGTRLLVL.